A selection of T cell receptor beta chains follows, all from one sample in a study of radiation and T cells in renal cell carcinoma. The table came from immunoSEQ multiplex PCR; TCRdb's copy has only in-frame clones and leaves some out. The sample includes roughly 130,000 clones, approximately 75% of them seen just once. The input for sequencing was blood, taken from a patient whose treatment included radiotherapy and nephrectomy. The receptors originated from an older woman with renal cell carcinoma. CDR3s include the opening cysteine and the closing phenylalanine or tryptophan. Each record gives: CDR3 length, J gene, clone size, V gene, D gene, CDR3 DNA, CDR3 protein. D genes are given only for firm matches. For some rows the clone size is stated as once, few or many, or as a class when expanded; others skip it.

13,TRBJ1-1,few,TRBV10-3,-,TGTGCCATCAGTGACAGGCCGAACACTGAAGCTTTCTTT,CAISDRPNTEAFF
22,TRBJ2-5,-,TRBV4-1,TRBD2,TGCGCCAGCAGCCAAGAGCCCCCCCTCCTAGCGGGGGGGATACTGCGGCAAGAGACCCAGTACTTC,CASSQEPPLLAGGILRQETQYF
13,TRBJ2-5,-,TRBV5-1,-,TGCGCCAGCAGCGACGCTCGGGGCTTGACCCAGTACTTC,CASSDARGLTQYF
16,TRBJ2-1,few,TRBV19,TRBD1,TGTGCCAGTAGCCGTTTCGGGGACAGGGGATACAATGAGCAGTTCTTC,CASSRFGDRGYNEQFF
14,TRBJ2-3,-,TRBV6-5,-,TGTGCCAGCACCGAGGTGGGGCACACAGATACGCAGTATTTT,CASTEVGHTDTQYF
14,TRBJ1-1,-,TRBV7-3,-,TGTGCCAGCAGCTTAAACACAGGGAACACTGAAGCTTTCTTT,CASSLNTGNTEAFF
15,TRBJ2-2,-,TRBV7-8,-,TGTGCCAGCAGCTCCTCCGGGGCCAACACCGGGGAGCTGTTTTTT,CASSSSGANTGELFF
12,TRBJ1-1,-,TRBV25-1,-,TGTGCCAGCAGTGTGAGGAGCACTGAAGCTTTCTTT,CASSVRSTEAFF
14,TRBJ2-2,-,TRBV4-2,-,TGTGCCAGCAGCCAAACCAGTAACACCGGGGAGCTGTTTTTT,CASSQTSNTGELFF
13,TRBJ1-2,-,TRBV6-1,-,TGTGCCAGCAGTGAAACAACAACTTATGGCTACACCTTC,CASSETTTYGYTF